The 19 T cell receptor beta chains listed next were all sequenced from one sample in a study of T cell changes during pregnancy in multiple sclerosis. Only in-frame clones appear in the TCRdb table, and some are missing; sequencing was by immunoSEQ multiplex PCR. Of tens of thousands of clones in the sample, around 90% were seen once. This specimen was CD8+ T cells from peripheral blood mononuclear cells, taken in the first trimester of pregnancy. These receptors were collected from a female donor with multiple sclerosis, enrolled in a pregnancy study.

This clone has more than one count but fewer than ten. Distinct nucleotide sequences in the sample also encode this CDR3. The gene calls are TRBV4-1 and TRBJ1-5, with D hard to call. Germline loops: CDR1 MGHRA, CDR2 YSYEKL. Trimming took 3 bases from V and 2 from J, leaving 11 bases between them. This CDR3 comprises 15 residues. The CDR3 is CASSQGTLGNQPQHF. In DNA form, the CDR3 reads TGCGCCAGCAGCCAGGGCACCTTGGGCAATCAGCCCCAGCATTTT.

The V and J genes are TRBV9 and TRBJ2-5; TRBD2 matches 7 bases. This CDR3 is 16 amino acids long. The ends lost 3 bases at V and 1 base at J; junction bases unmatched: 9. Germline lookup yields CDR1 SGDLS and CDR2 YYNGEE. The CDR3 sequence is CASSASRGEGQETQYF. CDR3 nucleotide sequence: TGTGCCAGCAGCGCCTCCCGGGGGGAGGGCCAAGAGACCCAGTACTTC.

The rearrangement links TRBV9 to TRBJ1-1, with a tentative D call TRBD1 (5 bases). The CDR3 is made up of 13 amino acids. Germline CDR1 is SGDLS and CDR2 is YYNGEE. Trimming pared 0 bases from V and 8 bases from J, leaving 11 bases between. The CDR3 sequence is CASSVARGGEAFF. CDR3 nucleotides: TGTGCCAGCAGCGTAGCTCGTGGGGGGGAAGCTTTCTTT.

This clone qualifies as large (0.1 to 1%). CDR3 DNA sequence: TGTGCCAGCAGCTTAGGGTCCAGTGGCGAGCAGTTCTTC. Protein product: CASSLGSSGEQFF. V is TRBV11-3 and J is TRBJ2-1; no definite D call. The V gene lost 1 base and the J gene lost 10 bases, with 11 bases spanning the gap. CDR3 length equals 13 residues. CDR1 and CDR2 from the germline V gene are SGHNT and YENEEA.

The V call is TRBV4-3, the J call TRBJ2-6; a possible D gene is TRBD1 (6 bases). This CDR3 is 16 amino acids long. Per germline, CDR1 LGHNA and CDR2 YSLEER. Trimming cost V 2 bases and J 4 bases, with 12 bases left between them. CDR3 bases: TGCGCCAGCAGCCAAACAGGGTCTTACGGGGCCAACGTCCTGACTTTC. Translation gives CASSQTGSYGANVLTF.

The chain carries TRBV7-4 and TRBJ1-3; 9 bases fit TRBD1. CDR1 is SGHVT, CDR2 SQSDAQ, per germline. The CDR3 contains 17 residues. The ends lost 2 bases at V and 1 base at J; junction bases unmatched: 6. CDR3 bases: TGTGCCAGCAGCTTATCGGGACAGGGTTCGTCTGGAAACACCATATATTTT. This gives the protein CASSLSGQGSSGNTIYF.

This clone showed up just once. The chain joins TRBV27 to TRBJ1-2; TRBD1 is a possible D gene (6 bases). Germline V gene lookup returns CDR1 MNHEY and CDR2 SMNVEV (reference sequence). V was trimmed by 4 bases and J by 2 bases, leaving 8 bases between them. This CDR3 region has 13 residues. CDR3 in DNA: TGTGCCAGCAGTTGGCAGGGGAACTATGGCTACACCTTC. This encodes CASSWQGNYGYTF.

This chain joins TRBV4-2 and TRBJ2-3, with 9 bases that match TRBD2. Unmatched junction bases numbered 5, after V lost 6 bases and J lost 1 base. This CDR3 contains 15 residues. Germline CDR1 and CDR2: LGHNA and YNFKEQ. The CDR3 is CASRPVAGGTDTQYF. The CDR3 DNA follows: TGTGCCAGCAGACCCGTAGCGGGAGGCACAGATACGCAGTATTTT.

This chain joins TRBV13 and TRBJ1-4, with 12 bases fitting TRBD1. V lost 5 bases to trimming and J lost 3 bases; unmatched junction nucleotides: 4. Germline values: CDR1 PRHDT, CDR2 FYEKMQ (reference sequence). This CDR3 is built from 16 residues. This CDR3 reads CASSQGTGGSNEKLFF. The CDR3 DNA follows: TGTGCCAGCAGCCAAGGGACAGGGGGCTCTAATGAAAAACTGTTTTTT.

This sequence joins TRBV5-4 and TRBJ2-7; tentatively, D is TRBD1 (5 bases). V was pared by 0 bases and J by 5 bases, with 12 bases between. Germline assignment: CDR1 SGHNT and CDR2 YYREEE (reference sequence). The CDR3 is 14 residues long. The CDR3 here is CASSLGQTRDEQYF. The DNA for the CDR3 is TGTGCCAGCAGCTTGGGACAGACGCGAGACGAGCAGTACTTC.

The chain has TRBV5-1 and TRBJ2-1; the D gene is possibly TRBD1 (7 bases). The CDR3 length is 15 residues. Trimming cost V 3 bases and J 8 bases, with 18 bases left between them. Germline lookup yields CDR1 SGHRS and CDR2 YFSETQ. In DNA, the CDR3 is TGCGCCAGCAGCTGGCGACAGGGAGGTACCGATGAGCAGTTCTTC. Translated, it gives CASSWRQGGTDEQFF.

The V gene is TRBV28, the J gene TRBJ1-2, with 10 bases matching TRBD1. The CDR3 covers 15 residues. Germline trimming cut 6 bases from V and 4 bases from J; bases unmatched to any gene: 8. Germline CDR1 MDHEN, CDR2 SYDVKM. This CDR3 reads CASSPTRTGGYGYTF. The CDR3, as DNA: TGTGCCAGCAGCCCAACCAGGACAGGGGGCTATGGCTACACCTTC.

Only one count was recorded for this clone. V is TRBV4-1 and J is TRBJ2-1; unclear D gene. V lost 0 bases and J lost 0, with 21 bases in between. CDR1 is MGHRA and CDR2 is YSYEKL in the germline V gene. The CDR3 loop spans 20 amino acids. CDR3 nucleotides: TGCGCCAGCAGCCAAGATCTGGATAGTTGTGACTCTTGCTCCTACAATGAGCAGTTCTTC. Amino acid sequence: CASSQDLDSCDSCSYNEQFF.

The V gene is TRBV30, the J gene TRBJ1-5; the D is unclear. V was trimmed by 4 bases and J by 5 bases, leaving 6 bases between them. In germline, CDR1 is GTSNPN, CDR2 SVGIG (reference sequence). The CDR3 is 11 residues long. The CDR3 coding sequence is TGTGCCTGGAACCCAGATCAGCCCCAGCATTTT. It is translated as CAWNPDQPQHF.

This clone was counted once. The chain links TRBV18 to TRBJ1-2, with D possibly TRBD1 on 5 matching bases. Trimming pared 1 base from V and 0 bases from J, leaving 21 bases between. This CDR3 region has 19 residues. The germline V gene has CDR1 KGHSH and CDR2 LQKENI. CDR3 sequence (DNA): TGTGCCAGCTCACCACAGAGTGGCAGGGAAATTTTGCCTAACTATGGCTACACCTTC. Its protein product is CASSPQSGREILPNYGYTF.

A few counts support this clone. The V call is TRBV4-2, the J call TRBJ2-1, with 8 bases matching TRBD1. Germline V CDR1 and CDR2: LGHNA, YNFKEQ. Trimming removed 3 bases from V and 4 bases from J; junction bases left unmatched: 14. This CDR3 comprises 18 residues. As DNA, the CDR3 is TGTGCCAGCAGCCAGGCTCACCGGCGACAGGGGTTATACAATGAGCAGTTCTTC. Residues: CASSQAHRRQGLYNEQFF.

V gene TRBV4-1 combines with J gene TRBJ2-3; D gene unclear. CDR3 length equals 15 residues. The ends were cut back, 1 base at V and 6 bases at J, with 14 bases in the middle. CDR1 and CDR2 from the germline V gene are MGHRA and YSYEKL. Written as DNA, the CDR3 is TGCGCCAGCAGCCAAGGGTTGCAAGGAGTTGATACGCAGTATTTT. Amino acids: CASSQGLQGVDTQYF.

V usage is TRBV28 and J usage is TRBJ2-7, with D unclear. The CDR3 is 12 amino acids. Trimming removed 1 base from V and 2 bases from J, with 3 bases in between. The germline gives CDR1 MDHEN, CDR2 SYDVKM. This chain's CDR3 is CASSLLAYEQYF. DNA of the CDR3: TGTGCCAGCAGTTTATTAGCCTACGAGCAGTACTTC.

This clone showed up just once. This chain's CDR3 is CASSAAIWGLAEYEQYF. In DNA form, the CDR3 reads TGTGCCAGCAGCGCCGCGATCTGGGGACTAGCGGAGTACGAGCAGTACTTC. The chain couples TRBV9 to TRBJ2-7, with 11 bases lining up with TRBD2. Germline CDR1 is SGDLS and CDR2 is YYNGEE. This CDR3 comprises 17 residues. Germline trimming cut 3 bases from V and 4 bases from J; bases unmatched to any gene: 12.